This T cell receptor beta chain was observed in a study of CD8+ T cells in alopecia areata. The overall study: Oral tofacitinib (5 to 10 mg twice daily) was administered to treated patients. Study-level results: Alopecia totalis/universalis scalp especially showed more expanded CD8+ clones than normal scalp. Expanded CD8+ clones among the top 100, as well as scalp clonality, were significantly decreased by tofacitinib.

To note about this clone: Its antigen is unknown.

Stated treatment: oral pan-JAK inhibitor, 5-10 mg twice daily. Specimens obtained from alopecia areata patients comprised lesional scalp punch biopsies and peripheral blood. RNA was isolated and reverse transcribed to cDNA, the sequencing template. The table came from immunoSEQ multiplex PCR; TCRdb's copy has only in-frame clones and leaves some out. This sample has more than 150,000 clones; 45% to 60% occur once, and the top ten carry 9.5% to 13%. This receptor was identified in a human donor with alopecia areata. Source: CD8+ T cells sorted from blood, taken at week 52, from a patient treated with tofacitinib.

DNA of the CDR3: TGTGCCAGCAGTGACCCGAGCGGGGGAATTGATACGCAGTATTTT. Translated, it gives CASSDPSGGIDTQYF. The J gene is TRBJ2-3, the V gene TRBV25-1; TRBD2 matches 8 bases. Germline CDR1 MGHDK, CDR2 SYGVNS. The CDR3 sequence is 15 residues long. V lost 3 bases to trimming and J lost 6 bases; unmatched junction nucleotides: 8.